This is a list of T cell receptor beta chains from one sample in a study of shared clonotypes between healthy human individuals. Sequenced by immunoSEQ multiplex PCR; TCRdb stores in-frame clones only, minus some. Found here are some 1 million clones, around 74% of them singletons; the top ten hold less than 1.5%. Source material: memory CD4+ T cells sorted from blood. The source of these receptors is a young man in good health. Each CDR3 is given with its conserved first and last residue. A D gene is named only where the DNA matches it firmly. The size field is filled for only some rows; it gives once, few, many or a size class.

clone size,D gene,J gene,V gene,CDR3 DNA,CDR3 protein
.,TRBD1,TRBJ1-2,TRBV6-4,TGTGCCAGCAGCCCGACAGGGGGCGGTGGCTACACCTTC,CASSPTGGGGYTF
once,TRBD1,TRBJ1-1,TRBV5-8,TGTGCCAGCAGCTATGGACAGGTCTCGAGCACTGAAGCTTTCTTT,CASSYGQVSSTEAFF
.,.,TRBJ2-6,TRBV19,TGTGCCAGTAGTCCAGGGGGGAATGGGGCCAACGTCCTGACTTTC,CASSPGGNGANVLTF
many,TRBD1,TRBJ1-2,TRBV28,TGTGCCAGCAGTTCCCAAATCCCGGGACAGGGGGGTGGCTACACCTTC,CASSSQIPGQGGGYTF
.,TRBD1,TRBJ2-7,TRBV11-3,TGTGCCAGCAGCCGGGACAGTTATGGTGGGCAGTACTTC,CASSRDSYGGQYF
.,TRBD1,TRBJ1-6,TRBV5-1,TGCGCCAGCACCCCGGACAGGGGGAATTCACCCCTCCACTTT,CASTPDRGNSPLHF
.,TRBD2,TRBJ2-1,TRBV18,TGTGCCAGCTCACCAATTGACAATAGCGGGGGAGCGTTCTTC,CASSPIDNSGGAFF
.,.,TRBJ1-1,TRBV6-1,TGTGCCAGCGTACGGGACCCCTCGTATGCTTTCTTT,CASVRDPSYAFF
.,.,TRBJ2-3,TRBV9,TGTGCCAGCAGCGCCGGGGGTTTAGGAGATACGCAGTATTTT,CASSAGGLGDTQYF
.,TRBD1,TRBJ2-2,TRBV5-4,TGTGCCAGCAGCCGAACAGGGGACACCGGGGAGCTGTTTTTT,CASSRTGDTGELFF
.,TRBD1,TRBJ2-3,TRBV5-1,TGCGCCAGCAGCGCAGGGACAGGTTTAGATACGCAGTATTTT,CASSAGTGLDTQYF
many,.,TRBJ2-7,TRBV19,TGTGCCAGTAGTTCACGCGGGGCGAGTGAGCAGTACTTC,CASSSRGASEQYF
.,.,TRBJ2-3,TRBV19,TGTGCCAGTAGTATAGGTCGGCGGCAGTCCGCAGATACGCAGTATTTT,CASSIGRRQSADTQYF
.,.,TRBJ1-5,TRBV28,TGTGCCAGCAAAGCGGGAAGGGTTAGCAATCAGCCCCAGCATTTT,CASKAGRVSNQPQHF